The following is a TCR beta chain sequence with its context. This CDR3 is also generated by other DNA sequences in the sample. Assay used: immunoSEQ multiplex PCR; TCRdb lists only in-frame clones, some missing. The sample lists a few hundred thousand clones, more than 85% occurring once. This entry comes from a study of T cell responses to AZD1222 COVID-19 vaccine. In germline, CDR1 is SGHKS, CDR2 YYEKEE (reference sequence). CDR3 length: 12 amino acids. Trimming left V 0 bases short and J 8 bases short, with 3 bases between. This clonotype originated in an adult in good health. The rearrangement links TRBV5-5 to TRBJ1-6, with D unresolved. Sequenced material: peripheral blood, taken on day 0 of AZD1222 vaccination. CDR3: CASSLGDSPLHF. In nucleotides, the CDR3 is TGTGCCAGCAGCTTGGGGGATTCACCCCTCCACTTT.